This TCR beta chain was sequenced for a study of cytomegalovirus exposure and HLA in healthy donors. Study-wide results and limits: HLA alleles showed associations with around 15,000 TCR beta sequences in a later analysis, at a 0.05 false discovery rate. A previous analysis found most TCR beta V segments productive roughly 87% or roughly 30% of the time.

In regard to this clone: What it binds is unknown.

The CDR3 contains 13 residues. Germline values: CDR1 LGHNT, CDR2 FRNRAP. V was pared by 1 base and J by 3 bases, with 6 bases between. PCR used 60 Vbeta primers and 13 Jbeta primers. The assay was immunoSEQ multiplex PCR, and TCRdb's table has in-frame clones only and misses some. The table shows about 270,000 clones, with just over 70% occurring only once. V gene TRBV12-5 combines with J gene TRBJ2-5; D is possibly TRBD1 (5 bases). The specimen sequenced was PBMCs. This sequence was found in a female donor in good health and CMV-seronegative. The CDR3: CASGLGREETQYF. CDR3 coding DNA: TGTGCTAGTGGTTTGGGCAGGGAAGAGACCCAGTACTTC.